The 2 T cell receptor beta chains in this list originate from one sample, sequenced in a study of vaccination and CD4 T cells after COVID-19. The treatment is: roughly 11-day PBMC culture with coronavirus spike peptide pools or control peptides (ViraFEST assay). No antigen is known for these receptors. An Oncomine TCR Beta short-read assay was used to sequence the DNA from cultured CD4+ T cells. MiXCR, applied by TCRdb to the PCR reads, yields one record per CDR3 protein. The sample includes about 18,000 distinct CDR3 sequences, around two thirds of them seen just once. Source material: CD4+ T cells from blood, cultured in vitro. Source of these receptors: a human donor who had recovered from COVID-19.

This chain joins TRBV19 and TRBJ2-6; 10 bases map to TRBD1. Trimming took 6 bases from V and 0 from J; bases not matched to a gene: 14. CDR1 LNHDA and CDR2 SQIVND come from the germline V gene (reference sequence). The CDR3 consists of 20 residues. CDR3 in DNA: TGTGCCAGTAGGCAGCGACCGGGACAGGGGACCCTCTCTGGGGCCAACGTCCTGACTTTC. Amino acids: CASRQRPGQGTLSGANVLTF.

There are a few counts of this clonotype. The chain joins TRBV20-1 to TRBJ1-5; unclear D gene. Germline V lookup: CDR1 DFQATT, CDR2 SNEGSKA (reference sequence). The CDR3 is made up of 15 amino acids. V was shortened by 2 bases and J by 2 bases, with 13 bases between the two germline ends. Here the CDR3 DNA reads TGCAGTGCTAGATCCCAGGTTTTGGGCAATCAGCCCCAGCATTTT. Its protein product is CSARSQVLGNQPQHF.